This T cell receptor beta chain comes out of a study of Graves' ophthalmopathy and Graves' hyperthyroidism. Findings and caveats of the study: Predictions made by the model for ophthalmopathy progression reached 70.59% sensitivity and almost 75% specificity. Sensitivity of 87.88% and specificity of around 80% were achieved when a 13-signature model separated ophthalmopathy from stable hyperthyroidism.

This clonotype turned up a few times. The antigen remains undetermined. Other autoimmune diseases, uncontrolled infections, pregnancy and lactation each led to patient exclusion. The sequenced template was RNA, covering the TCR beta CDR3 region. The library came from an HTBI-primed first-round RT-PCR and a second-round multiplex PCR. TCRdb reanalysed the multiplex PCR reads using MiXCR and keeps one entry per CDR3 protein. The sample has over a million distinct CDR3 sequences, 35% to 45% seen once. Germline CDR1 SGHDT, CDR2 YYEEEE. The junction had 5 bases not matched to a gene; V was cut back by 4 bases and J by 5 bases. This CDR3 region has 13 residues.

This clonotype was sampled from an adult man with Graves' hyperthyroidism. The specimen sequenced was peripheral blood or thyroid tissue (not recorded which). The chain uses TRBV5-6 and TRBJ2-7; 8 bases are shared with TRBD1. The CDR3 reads CASSRTGFDEQYF. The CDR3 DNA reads TGTGCCAGCAGCCGGACAGGGTTCGACGAGCAGTACTTC.